The 16 T cell receptor beta chains below all came from one sample that was sequenced in a study of identical twins. One entry per CDR3 protein, called by TCRdb with MiXCR from the 5' RACE reads. The data hold a few hundred thousand distinct CDR3 sequences, with 9.6% observed a single time. These data were likewise used in another study, on yellow fever vaccine responses in identical twins.

Sequencing was carried out using PBMCs. The origin of the receptors is a woman under 30 in good health.

This clonotype was observed a handful of times. The chain carries TRBV3-1 and TRBJ2-7; D is unresolved. The CDR3 is made up of 14 amino acids. Germline V gene data show CDR1 as LGHDT and CDR2 as YNNKEL (reference sequence). Trimming pared 0 bases from V and 1 base from J, leaving 7 bases between. The CDR3 loop is CASSQDLVSYEQYF. The CDR3 DNA is TGTGCCAGCAGCCAAGATCTAGTTTCCTACGAGCAGTACTTC.

The rearrangement links TRBV5-1 to TRBJ2-1; D is undetermined. Germline V gene sequence: CDR1 SGHRS, CDR2 YFSETQ. CDR3 size: 15 residues. V lost 0 bases, J lost 9 bases, and 16 bases lay in between. CDR3 in amino acids: CASSLAAGPLTEQFF. The CDR3 DNA follows: TGCGCCAGCAGCTTGGCCGCCGGGCCCCTGACTGAGCAGTTCTTC.

This clonotype was seen a few times. V gene TRBV28 combines with J gene TRBJ2-4; no clear D gene. This CDR3 comprises 14 residues. The germline gives CDR1 MDHEN, CDR2 SYDVKM. Trimming took 5 bases from V and 8 from J, leaving 16 bases between them. The DNA of the CDR3 is TGTGCCAGCAGTGTGGACCGCCCAATTGACATTCAGTACTTC. Translation gives CASSVDRPIDIQYF.

The genes are TRBV27 and TRBJ2-7; D uncertain. Germline V CDR1 and CDR2: MNHEY, SMNVEV (reference sequence). This CDR3 spans 14 amino acids. The V gene lost 3 bases and the J gene lost 4 bases, with 13 bases spanning the gap. CDR3 residues: CASSLKSTTYEQYF. As DNA, the CDR3 is TGTGCCAGCAGTTTGAAGTCTACCACATACGAGCAGTACTTC.

This clonotype was detected only once. V is TRBV7-9 and J is TRBJ2-2; 10 bases line up with TRBD1. V dropped 6 bases and J dropped 6; count of bases not matched to a gene: 4. This CDR3 contains 14 residues. CDR1 and CDR2 (germline): SEHNR, FQNEAQ (reference sequence). This CDR3 is CASRRQGASGELFF. The DNA of the CDR3 is TGTGCCAGCAGGAGACAGGGGGCTTCCGGGGAGCTGTTTTTT.

The V and J genes are TRBV24-1 and TRBJ2-2; D uncertain. The CDR3 consists of 13 residues. CDR1 is KGHDR, CDR2 SFDVKD, per germline. Trimming shortened V by 3 bases and J by 7 bases, and 8 bases separated the two germline ends. CDR3 nucleotides: TGTGCCACCAGTGATGGACGGGTCGGGGAGCTGTTTTTT. Encoded protein: CATSDGRVGELFF.

The J gene is TRBJ2-7, the V gene TRBV7-8, with a weak D call TRBD2 (5 bases). The CDR3 is 17 residues long. Germline CDR1 and CDR2: SGHVS and FQNEAQ. The V gene lost 0 bases and the J gene lost 0 bases, with 15 bases spanning the gap. The DNA of the CDR3 is TGTGCCAGCAGCTTAGCGGTCCGGACTCTGAACTCCTACGAGCAGTACTTC. Translation gives CASSLAVRTLNSYEQYF.

The chain has TRBV6-1 and TRBJ2-3; unclear D gene. Trimming took 7 bases from V and 1 from J, leaving 9 bases between them. Germline V gene sequence: CDR1 MNHNS, CDR2 SASEGT. There are 13 residues in the CDR3. In DNA, the CDR3 is TGTGCCAGCACCCAGCCCGGCACAGATACGCAGTATTTT. It translates to CASTQPGTDTQYF.

This clonotype was found a few times. The chain combines TRBV15 with TRBJ2-1; the D gene is possibly TRBD2 (6 bases). V was shortened by 3 bases and J by 1 base, with 10 bases between the two germline ends. Germline lookup yields CDR1 LNHNV and CDR2 YYDKDF (reference sequence). The CDR3 is made up of 15 amino acids. CDR3: CATSSGRFSYNEQFF. CDR3 nucleotide sequence: TGTGCCACCAGCAGCGGGAGATTTTCCTACAATGAGCAGTTCTTC.

This clonotype was picked up many times. J is TRBJ2-2 and V is TRBV20-1; 8 bases align to TRBD2. In germline, CDR1 is DFQATT, CDR2 SNEGSKA (reference sequence). The CDR3 runs 16 residues. Trimming at V came to 0 bases and at J to 6 bases, leaving 9 bases not matched to a gene. The CDR3 DNA reads as TGCAGTGCTAGAGACCCAAGCGGGAGCAGCGCCGGGGAGCTGTTTTTT. Protein: CSARDPSGSSAGELFF.

The rearrangement joins TRBV4-3 to TRBJ2-1; D remains unclear. Germline V gene lookup returns CDR1 LGHNA and CDR2 YSLEER. The CDR3 is made up of 14 amino acids. The V gene lost 4 bases and the J gene lost 6 bases, with 13 bases spanning the gap. CDR3: CASSLTRGVNEQFF. CDR3 in DNA: TGCGCCAGCAGCCTGACCCGCGGCGTCAATGAGCAGTTCTTC.

This clonotype was seen ten or more times. This chain joins TRBV18 and TRBJ2-7; perhaps TRBD2 as D (6 bases). V was shortened by 6 bases and J by 5 bases, with 14 bases between the two germline ends. The CDR3 contains 13 residues. The germline CDR1 and CDR2 sequences are KGHSH and LQKENI. DNA for the CDR3: TGTGCCAGCTCCCCGGGACTGGCGGACGAGCAGTACTTC. Translating gives CASSPGLADEQYF.

There are many counts of this clonotype. The V call is TRBV29-1, the J call TRBJ2-7, with TRBD1 as a possible D gene (5 bases). V lost 6 bases and J lost 3, with 9 bases in between. The CDR3 length is 11 residues. The V gene's germline CDR1 is SQVTM and CDR2 ANQGSEA. This CDR3 reads CSVHQGYEQYF. In DNA form, the CDR3 reads TGCAGCGTCCATCAGGGCTACGAGCAGTACTTC.

The chain employs TRBV6-1 and TRBJ2-4; no clear D gene. Trimming cost V 7 bases and J 0 bases, with 16 bases left between them. The CDR3 runs to 16 residues. The germline V gene encodes CDR1 MNHNS and CDR2 SASEGT. The CDR3, as DNA: TGTGCCAGCACCTCGACAAGAGAACTAGCCAAAAACATTCAGTACTTC. It encodes CASTSTRELAKNIQYF.

This clonotype has a count of ten or more. The V and J genes are TRBV27 and TRBJ2-7, with TRBD2 identical over 9 bases. V trimming: 6 bases; J trimming: 5 bases; junction bases outside the gene matches: 5. Germline assignment: CDR1 MNHEY and CDR2 SMNVEV (reference sequence). The CDR3 runs 13 residues. The CDR3 bases are TGTGCCAGCAGAGCGGGAGGTGAGAACGAGCAGTACTTC. The encoded protein is CASRAGGENEQYF.

This clonotype was counted at least ten times. The rearrangement links TRBV7-9 to TRBJ2-1; 7 nucleotides agree with TRBD1. Looked up from germline, CDR1 is SEHNR and CDR2 is FQNEAQ (reference sequence). The CDR3 totals 16 residues. Trimming removed 5 bases from V and 0 bases from J; junction bases left unmatched: 7. Written as DNA, the CDR3 is TGTGCCAGCAGCATACAGGGGTGGAACTCCTACAATGAGCAGTTCTTC. Translation gives CASSIQGWNSYNEQFF.